This section outlines one T cell receptor beta chain sequence together with its context. Antigen specificity is unknown. The method was immunoSEQ multiplex PCR; TCRdb's version includes in-frame clones alone and lacks a portion of them. This sample has 100,000 to 130,000 clones; 87% occur once, and the top ten carry approximately 0.76%. Germline CDR1 MNHNS, CDR2 SASEGT. This CDR3 comprises 13 residues. This sample is part of a study of graft-versus-host responses after intestinal transplantation. As for the study in general: Multivisceral, liver-intestinal, or isolated intestinal transplants were given to recipients. All recipients were given anti-thymocyte globulin induction, and tacrolimus and steroids were then administered for about three years. Overall study results and limits: Allograft clonal ratios (graft-versus-host to host-versus-graft) were high in patients who had graft-donor T cell macrochimerism. GvH clones were identified in recipient marrow, with some first appearing in ileum or blood.

This clonotype was obtained from a human donor who was the organ donor for an intestinal transplant. The chain couples TRBV6-1 to TRBJ2-5, with D tentatively TRBD1 (5 bases). The J call may be faulty, since TRBJ2-7 better matches the DNA end. Sequenced here: unstimulated CD4+ T cells sorted from spleen or lymph node cells, sampled before transplant. For the CDR3, the DNA is TGTGCCAGCAGAGTTACAGGAGTCCACGAGCAGTACTTC. Translating it yields CASRVTGVHEQYF.